This record looks at one T cell receptor beta chain sequence and its context. Original handling: Reference gene primer amplification gave nucleated cell count estimates. Here immunoSEQ multiplex PCR was the method, and the copy in TCRdb shows in-frame clones only, minus some. V and J calls and clone size are those listed in that table; D and trimming were worked out from the DNA. The top ten clones hold about 0.58% of a sample with 150,000 to 180,000 clones, 80% of them seen once. The source of the sample is a study of blood T cell repertoires in COVID-19. Study information: The United States, Italy and Spain were the sources of the acute and convalescent COVID-19 samples. In each case, the material was cDNA or gDNA derived from T cells, B-cell-depleted T cells, or PBMCs.

Sequenced: peripheral blood. The receptor was derived from a man aged 55 to 70 with acute or convalescent COVID-19.

CDR3 sequence: CASSLTGGDGRNTIYF. The DNA of the CDR3 is TGTGCCAGCAGCTTAACAGGGGGCGATGGAAGAAACACCATATATTTT. This sequence joins TRBV7-2 and TRBJ1-3; TRBD1 agrees at 9 bases. CDR1 and CDR2 (germline): SGHTA, FQGNSA. V lost 2 bases and J lost 5; bases outside the gene matches: 7. This CDR3 is built from 16 residues.